What follows are 9 T cell receptor beta chains derived from one specimen sequenced in a study of T-cell memory formation after mild COVID-19. One entry per CDR3 protein results from TCRdb running MiXCR on the 5' RACE reads. Counted here are fewer than 40,000 distinct CDR3 sequences, over 9.5% occurring once; the ten biggest clones make up 25% to 30%. Sequenced material: PBMCs or a T cell subset sorted from them (not recorded which). The receptors stem from a man in his late teens or twenties who had mild COVID-19 (a few samples of this study predate the infection). Cell type and time point are not known.

This clonotype has a count of ten or more. V usage is TRBV5-1 and J usage is TRBJ2-2, with TRBD2 matching over 11 bases. Germline CDR1 and CDR2: SGHRS and YFSETQ. The CDR3 is made up of 16 amino acids. With 4 bases clipped from V and 1 base from J, the junction kept 3 bases outside the gene matches. DNA of the CDR3: TGCGCCAGCAGCCCCCTAGCGGGGGGGAACACCGGGGAGCTGTTTTTT. It encodes CASSPLAGGNTGELFF.

The chain has TRBV2 and TRBJ1-3; D might be TRBD1 (5 bases). V was shortened by 1 base and J by 2 bases, with 12 bases between the two germline ends. Germline loops: CDR1 SNHLY, CDR2 FYNNEI. The CDR3 consists of 16 residues. The CDR3: CASSEVGAGPGNTIYF. CDR3 nucleotide sequence: TGTGCCAGCAGTGAAGTCGGGGCAGGTCCTGGAAACACCATATATTTT.

CDR3 residues: CATSTRLEILQETQYF. CDR3 in DNA: TGTGCCACCAGCACCAGACTAGAAATTTTACAAGAGACCCAGTACTTC. This chain uses TRBV15 with TRBJ2-5; TRBD2 is a possible D gene (6 bases). Trimming pared 4 bases from V and 2 bases from J, leaving 17 bases between. In germline, CDR1 is LNHNV, CDR2 YYDKDF (reference sequence). The CDR3 loop spans 16 amino acids.

This clonotype was seen many times. The chain uses TRBV5-1 and TRBJ2-3, with D perhaps TRBD1 (6 bases). The CDR3 consists of 15 residues. CDR1 is SGHRS, CDR2 YFSETQ, per germline. V lost 7 bases and J lost 3, with 18 bases in between. The CDR3 reads CASSQGDVGTDTQYF. CDR3 nucleotide sequence: TGCGCCAGCTCACAGGGAGACGTGGGGACAGATACGCAGTATTTT.

This clonotype appeared many times. The chain couples TRBV7-8 to TRBJ1-1; D is uncertain. CDR1 and CDR2 (germline): SGHVS, FQNEAQ. V lost 1 base, J lost 4 bases, and 10 bases lay in between. This CDR3 is built from 14 residues. Written as DNA, the CDR3 is TGTGCCAGCAGCTTAGGTCAGAGAACCACTGAAGCTTTCTTT. It yields the protein CASSLGQRTTEAFF.

This clonotype was detected ten times or more. This chain links TRBV7-9 with TRBJ2-7; D not certain. V lost 5 bases, J lost 10 bases, and 27 bases lay in between. Germline CDR1 and CDR2: SEHNR and FQNEAQ (reference sequence). The CDR3 covers 16 residues. The CDR3 spells CASSARNHFRCQVQYF. The DNA for the CDR3 is TGTGCCAGCAGCGCCCGCAACCACTTCCGCTGTCAAGTCCAGTACTTC.

Here the CDR3 reads CSARRQHTEAFF. The CDR3 nucleotides read TGCAGTGCTAGACGACAACACACTGAAGCTTTCTTT. The rearrangement uses TRBV20-1 and TRBJ1-1; D remains ambiguous. The CDR3 has 12 amino acids. V shed 2 bases and J shed 3 bases, with 7 bases lying between them. The germline gives CDR1 DFQATT, CDR2 SNEGSKA (reference sequence).

At least ten counts were recorded for this clonotype. The rearrangement links TRBV29-1 to TRBJ2-1; D gene ambiguous. This CDR3 region has 12 residues. Per the germline V gene, CDR1 is SQVTM and CDR2 is ANQGSEA. CDR3 amino acids: CSAEFRDNEQFF. Here the CDR3 DNA reads TGCAGTGCCGAGTTCCGGGACAATGAGCAGTTCTTC.

The genes are TRBV3-1 and TRBJ2-7; 8 nucleotides align to TRBD1. The trim removed 4 bases at V and 3 bases at J, leaving 2 bases unmatched. This CDR3 spans 13 amino acids. Germline CDR1 LGHDT, CDR2 YNNKEL (reference sequence). The CDR3 region is CASSLTGVYEQYF. In nucleotides, the CDR3 is TGTGCCAGCAGCCTGACAGGGGTCTACGAGCAGTACTTC.